This TCR beta chain appears in the sequencing data of a study of blood T cell repertoires in COVID-19. Assay: immunoSEQ multiplex PCR; the TCRdb copy retains only in-frame clones and omits some. The repertoire holds 150,000 to 200,000 clones, with under 80% as singletons. CDR1 is MNHNS and CDR2 is SASEGT in the germline V gene. The CDR3 covers 15 residues. The J segment lost 6 bases and the V segment lost 1 base, leaving 4 bases of the junction unmatched. This sequence joins TRBV6-1 and TRBJ2-7; 12 bases fit TRBD2. This TCR was sampled from a man over 45 who had recovered from COVID-19. Sample: peripheral blood. The CDR3 spells CASSEGTSGMVEQYF. The CDR3 DNA is TGTGCCAGCAGTGAAGGGACTAGCGGGATGGTCGAGCAGTACTTC.